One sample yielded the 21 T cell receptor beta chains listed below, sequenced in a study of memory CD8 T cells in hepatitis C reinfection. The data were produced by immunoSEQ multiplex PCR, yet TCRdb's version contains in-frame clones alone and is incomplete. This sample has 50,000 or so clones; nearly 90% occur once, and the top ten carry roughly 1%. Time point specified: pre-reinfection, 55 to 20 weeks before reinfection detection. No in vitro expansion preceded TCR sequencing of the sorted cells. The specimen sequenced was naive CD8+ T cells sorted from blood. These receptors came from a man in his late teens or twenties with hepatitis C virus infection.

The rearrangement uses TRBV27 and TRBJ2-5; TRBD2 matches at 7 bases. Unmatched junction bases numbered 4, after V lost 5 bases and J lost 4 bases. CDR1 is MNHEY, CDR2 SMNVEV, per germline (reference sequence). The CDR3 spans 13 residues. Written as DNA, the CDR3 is TGTGCCAGCAGTCGCTTAGCGGGAGAGACCCAGTACTTC. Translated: CASSRLAGETQYF.

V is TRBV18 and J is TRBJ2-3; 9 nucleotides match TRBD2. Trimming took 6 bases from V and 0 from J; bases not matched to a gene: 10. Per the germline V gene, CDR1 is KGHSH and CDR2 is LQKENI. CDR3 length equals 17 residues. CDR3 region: CASSPVSGRSSTDTQYF. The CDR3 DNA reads TGTGCCAGCTCCCCAGTAAGCGGGAGGTCTAGCACAGATACGCAGTATTTT.

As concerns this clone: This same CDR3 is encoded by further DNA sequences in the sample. The CDR3 is CASSDGSQPQHF. The CDR3 region has the DNA TGTGCCAGCAGTGACGGGAGTCAGCCCCAGCATTTT. The chain is built from TRBV2 and TRBJ1-5, with D unclear. This CDR3 has 12 amino acids. Germline-derived CDR1 and CDR2 are SNHLY and FYNNEI. The germline V and J ends were trimmed by 3 bases and 6 bases, with 6 bases remaining between them.

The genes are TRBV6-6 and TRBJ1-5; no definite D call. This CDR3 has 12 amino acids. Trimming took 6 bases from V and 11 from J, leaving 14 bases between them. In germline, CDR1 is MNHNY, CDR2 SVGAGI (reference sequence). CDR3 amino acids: CASSGVPGAQHF. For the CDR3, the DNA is TGTGCCAGCAGCGGGGTTCCTGGGGCCCAGCATTTT.

The CDR3: CASTETSGGHIQYF. The CDR3 DNA sequence: TGTGCCAGTACCGAGACTAGCGGGGGTCACATTCAGTACTTC. The chain joins TRBV19 to TRBJ2-4, with TRBD2 matching 12 bases. V dropped 7 bases and J dropped 8; count of bases not matched to a gene: 6. The length of the CDR3 is 14 residues. Germline CDR1 reads LNHDA; CDR2 reads SQIVND (reference sequence).

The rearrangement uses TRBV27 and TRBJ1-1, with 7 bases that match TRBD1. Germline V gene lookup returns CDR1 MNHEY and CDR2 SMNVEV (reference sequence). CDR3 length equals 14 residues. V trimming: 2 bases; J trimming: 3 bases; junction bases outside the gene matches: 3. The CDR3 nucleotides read TGTGCCAGCAGTTTACAGGGGGGAGACACTGAAGCTTTCTTT. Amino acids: CASSLQGGDTEAFF.

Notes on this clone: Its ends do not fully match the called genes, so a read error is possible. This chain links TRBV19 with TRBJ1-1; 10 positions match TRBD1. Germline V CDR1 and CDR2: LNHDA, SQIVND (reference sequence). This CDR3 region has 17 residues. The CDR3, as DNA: TGTGCCAGTAGTATAGCCCGGACAGGGGGGGTGAAGACTGAAGCTTTCTTT. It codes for CASSIARTGGVKTEAFF.

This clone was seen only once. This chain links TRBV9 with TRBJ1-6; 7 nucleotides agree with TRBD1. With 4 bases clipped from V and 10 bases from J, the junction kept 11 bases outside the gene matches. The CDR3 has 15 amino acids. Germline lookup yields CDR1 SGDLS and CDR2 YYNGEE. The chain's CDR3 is CASSHPDRAESPLHF. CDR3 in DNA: TGTGCCAGCAGCCATCCCGACAGGGCCGAATCACCCCTCCACTTT.

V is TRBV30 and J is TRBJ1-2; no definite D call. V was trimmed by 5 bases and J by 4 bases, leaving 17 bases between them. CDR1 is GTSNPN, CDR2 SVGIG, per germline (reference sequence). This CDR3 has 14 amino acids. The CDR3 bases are TGTGCCTGGGAAACGACAAGCCTGATCTATGGCTACACCTTC. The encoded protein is CAWETTSLIYGYTF.

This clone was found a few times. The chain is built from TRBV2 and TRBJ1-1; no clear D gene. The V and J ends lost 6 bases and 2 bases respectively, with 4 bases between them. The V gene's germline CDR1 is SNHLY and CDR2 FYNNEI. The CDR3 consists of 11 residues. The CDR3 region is CASRLNTEAFF. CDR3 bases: TGTGCCAGCAGGTTAAACACTGAAGCTTTCTTT.

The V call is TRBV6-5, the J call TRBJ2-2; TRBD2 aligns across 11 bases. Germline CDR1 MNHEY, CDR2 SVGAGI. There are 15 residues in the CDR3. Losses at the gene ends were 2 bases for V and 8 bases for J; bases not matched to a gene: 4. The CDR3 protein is CASSYLAGGFGELFF. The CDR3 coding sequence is TGTGCCAGCAGTTACCTAGCGGGAGGTTTTGGGGAGCTGTTTTTT.

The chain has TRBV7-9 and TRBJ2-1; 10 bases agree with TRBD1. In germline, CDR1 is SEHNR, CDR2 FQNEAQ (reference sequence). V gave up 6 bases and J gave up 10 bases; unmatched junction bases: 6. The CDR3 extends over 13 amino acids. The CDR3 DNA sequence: TGTGCCAGCAGACGACAGGGGGCAAGGGAGCAGTTCTTC. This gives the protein CASRRQGAREQFF.

The CDR3 DNA reads TGTGCCAGCAGCTTAAATCTCGGGAGCACCGATGATGTGTTCTTT. Its translation is CASSLNLGSTDDVFF. The chain combines TRBV5-5 with TRBJ1-1, with D uncertain. Trimming took 2 bases from V and 14 from J, leaving 25 bases between them. There are 15 residues in the CDR3. Germline V gene data show CDR1 as SGHKS and CDR2 as YYEKEE (reference sequence). Complete variable domain (other parts from reference TRBV5-5 and TRBJ1-1): DAGVTQSPTHLIKTRGQQVTLRCSPISGHKSVSWYQQVLGQGPQFIFQYYEKEERGRGNFPDRFSARQFPNYSSELNVNALLLGDSALYLCASSLNLGSTDDVFFGQGTRLTVV.

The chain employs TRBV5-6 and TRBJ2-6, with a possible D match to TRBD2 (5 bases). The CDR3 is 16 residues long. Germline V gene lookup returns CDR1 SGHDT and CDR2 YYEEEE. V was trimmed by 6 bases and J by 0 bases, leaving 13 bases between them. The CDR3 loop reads CASTPPGSSGANVLTF. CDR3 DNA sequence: TGTGCCAGCACCCCCCCGGGGAGCTCTGGGGCCAACGTCCTGACTTTC. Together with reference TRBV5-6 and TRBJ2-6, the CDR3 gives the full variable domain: DAGVTQSPTHLIKTRGQQVTLRCSPKSGHDTVSWYQQALGQGPQFIFQYYEEEERQRGNFPDRFSGHQFPNYSSELNVNALLLGDSALYLCASTPPGSSGANVLTFGAGSRLTVL.

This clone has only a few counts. The DNA of the CDR3 is TGTGCCAGCAGTTACTCTAGCGGGAGCTCCTACGAGCAGTACTTC. Translated: CASSYSSGSSYEQYF. The J gene is TRBJ2-7, the V gene TRBV6-5, with 9 nucleotides matching TRBD2. Looked up from germline, CDR1 is MNHEY and CDR2 is SVGAGI. The CDR3 is 15 residues long. After removal of 0 bases from V and 0 bases from J, the junction contained 0 bases not matched to a gene.

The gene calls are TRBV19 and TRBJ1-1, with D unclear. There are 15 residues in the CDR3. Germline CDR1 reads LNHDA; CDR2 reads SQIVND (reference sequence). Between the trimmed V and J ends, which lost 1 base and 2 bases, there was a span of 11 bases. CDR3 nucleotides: TGTGCCAGTAGTATAGGCACAGAATACAACACTGAAGCTTTCTTT. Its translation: CASSIGTEYNTEAFF.

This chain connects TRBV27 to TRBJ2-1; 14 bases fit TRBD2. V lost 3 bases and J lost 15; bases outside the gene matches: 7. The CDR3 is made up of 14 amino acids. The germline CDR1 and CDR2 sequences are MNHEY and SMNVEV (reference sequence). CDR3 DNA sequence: TGTGCCAGCAGTTTGGGTCCTGGGACTAGCGGGAGGTTCTTC. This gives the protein CASSLGPGTSGRFF.

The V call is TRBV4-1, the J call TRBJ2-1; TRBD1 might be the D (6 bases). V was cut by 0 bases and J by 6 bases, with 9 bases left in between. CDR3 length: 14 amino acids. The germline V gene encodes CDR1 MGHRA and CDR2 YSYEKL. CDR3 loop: CASSQEVGGNEQFF. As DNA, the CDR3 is TGCGCCAGCAGCCAAGAGGTAGGGGGCAATGAGCAGTTCTTC.

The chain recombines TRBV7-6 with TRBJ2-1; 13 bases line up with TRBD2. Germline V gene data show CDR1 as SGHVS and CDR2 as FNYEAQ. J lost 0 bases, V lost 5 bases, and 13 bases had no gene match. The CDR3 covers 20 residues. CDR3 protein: CASSPGAGLAGSGSYNEQFF. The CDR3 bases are TGTGCCAGCAGCCCAGGGGCGGGACTAGCGGGGTCCGGCTCCTACAATGAGCAGTTCTTC.

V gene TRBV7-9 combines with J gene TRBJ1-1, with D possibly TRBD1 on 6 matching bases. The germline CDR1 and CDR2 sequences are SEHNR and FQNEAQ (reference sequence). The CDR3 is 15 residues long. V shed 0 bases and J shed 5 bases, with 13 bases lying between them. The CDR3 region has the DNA TGTGCCAGCAGCTTAGCGGGGGGGCGCGTGACTGAAGCTTTCTTT. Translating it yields CASSLAGGRVTEAFF.

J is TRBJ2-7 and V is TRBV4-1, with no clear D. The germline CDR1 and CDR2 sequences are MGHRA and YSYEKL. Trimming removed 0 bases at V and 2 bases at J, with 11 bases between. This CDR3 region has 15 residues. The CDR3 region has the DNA TGCGCCAGCAGCCAAGATCCGGGTTCCCCCTACGAGCAGTACTTC. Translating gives CASSQDPGSPYEQYF.